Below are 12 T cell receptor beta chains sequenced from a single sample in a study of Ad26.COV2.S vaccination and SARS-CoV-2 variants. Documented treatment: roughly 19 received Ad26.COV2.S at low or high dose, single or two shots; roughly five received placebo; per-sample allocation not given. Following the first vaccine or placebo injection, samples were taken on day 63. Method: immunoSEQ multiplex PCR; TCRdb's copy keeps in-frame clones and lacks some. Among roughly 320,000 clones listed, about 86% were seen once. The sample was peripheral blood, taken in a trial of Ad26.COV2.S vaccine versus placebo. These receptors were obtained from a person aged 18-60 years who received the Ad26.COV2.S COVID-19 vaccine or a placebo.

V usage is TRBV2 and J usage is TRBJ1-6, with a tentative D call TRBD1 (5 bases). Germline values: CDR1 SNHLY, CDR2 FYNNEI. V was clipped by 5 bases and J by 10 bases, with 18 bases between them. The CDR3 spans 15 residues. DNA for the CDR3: TGTGCCAGCAGTAGCCAGAAGGGGTCGTACTCACCCCTCCACTTT. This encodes CASSSQKGSYSPLHF.

The CDR3 DNA follows: TGTGCCAGCGGACAGGGGGCAGGTTACAATGAGCAGTTCTTC. It is translated as CASGQGAGYNEQFF. The chain joins TRBV6-5 to TRBJ2-1, with 11 bases lining up with TRBD1. V dropped 8 bases and J dropped 4; count of bases not matched to a gene: 4. Germline assignment: CDR1 MNHEY and CDR2 SVGAGI. CDR3 length equals 14 residues.

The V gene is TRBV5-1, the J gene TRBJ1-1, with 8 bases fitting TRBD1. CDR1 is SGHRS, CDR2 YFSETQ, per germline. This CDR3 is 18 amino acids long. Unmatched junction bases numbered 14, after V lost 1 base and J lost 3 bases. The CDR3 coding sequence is TGCGCCAGCAGCTTGAGTATTCGGCAGGGGGCCGGGGACACTGAAGCTTTCTTT. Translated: CASSLSIRQGAGDTEAFF. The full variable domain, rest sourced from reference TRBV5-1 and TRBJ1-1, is KAGVTQTPRYLIKTRGQQVTLSCSPISGHRSVSWYQQTPGQGLQFLFEYFSETQRNKGNFPGRFSGRQFSNSRSEMNVSTLELGDSALYLCASSLSIRQGAGDTEAFFGQGTRLTVV.

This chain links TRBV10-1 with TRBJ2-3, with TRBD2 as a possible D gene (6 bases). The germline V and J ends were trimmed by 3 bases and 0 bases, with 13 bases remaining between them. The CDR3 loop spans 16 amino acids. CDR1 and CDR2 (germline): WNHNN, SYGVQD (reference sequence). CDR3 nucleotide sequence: TGCGCCAGCAGTGAAACGGGGAGGACTAGCACAGATACGCAGTATTTT. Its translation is CASSETGRTSTDTQYF.

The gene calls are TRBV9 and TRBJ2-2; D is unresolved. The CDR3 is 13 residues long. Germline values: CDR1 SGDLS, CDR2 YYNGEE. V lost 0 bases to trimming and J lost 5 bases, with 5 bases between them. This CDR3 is CASSVVSTGELFF. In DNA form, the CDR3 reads TGTGCCAGCAGCGTAGTGTCTACCGGGGAGCTGTTTTTT.

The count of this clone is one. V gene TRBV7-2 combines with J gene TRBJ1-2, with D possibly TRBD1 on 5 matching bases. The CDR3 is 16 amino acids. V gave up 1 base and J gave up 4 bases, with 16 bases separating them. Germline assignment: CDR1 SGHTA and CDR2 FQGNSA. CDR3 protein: CASSLVHGAVTYGYTF. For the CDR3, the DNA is TGTGCCAGCAGCTTAGTACATGGGGCAGTGACCTATGGCTACACCTTC.

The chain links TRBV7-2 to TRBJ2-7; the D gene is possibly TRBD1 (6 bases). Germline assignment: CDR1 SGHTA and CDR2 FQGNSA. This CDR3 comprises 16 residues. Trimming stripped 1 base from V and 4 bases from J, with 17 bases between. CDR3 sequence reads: CASSLDRARAAYEQYF. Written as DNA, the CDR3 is TGTGCCAGCAGCTTAGACAGGGCCCGGGCCGCTTACGAGCAGTACTTC.

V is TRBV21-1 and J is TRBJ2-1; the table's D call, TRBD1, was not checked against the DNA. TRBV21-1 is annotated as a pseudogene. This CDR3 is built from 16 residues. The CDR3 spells CASSSDRDRGSNEQFF. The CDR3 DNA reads TGTGCCAGCAGCAGTGATCGGGACAGGGGTAGCAATGAGCAGTTCTTC.

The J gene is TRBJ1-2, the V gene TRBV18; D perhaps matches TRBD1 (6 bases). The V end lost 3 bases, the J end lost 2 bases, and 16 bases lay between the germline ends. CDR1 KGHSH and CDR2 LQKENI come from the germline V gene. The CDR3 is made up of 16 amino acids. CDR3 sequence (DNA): TGTGCCAGCTCACCCGTGGACAGAAACATGAACTATGGCTACACCTTC. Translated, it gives CASSPVDRNMNYGYTF.

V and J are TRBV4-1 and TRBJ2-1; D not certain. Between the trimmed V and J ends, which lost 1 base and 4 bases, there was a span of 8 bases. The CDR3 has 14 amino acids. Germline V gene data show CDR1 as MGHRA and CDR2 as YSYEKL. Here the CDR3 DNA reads TGCGCCAGCAGCCAAGGGTTGTATTACAATGAGCAGTTCTTC. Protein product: CASSQGLYYNEQFF.

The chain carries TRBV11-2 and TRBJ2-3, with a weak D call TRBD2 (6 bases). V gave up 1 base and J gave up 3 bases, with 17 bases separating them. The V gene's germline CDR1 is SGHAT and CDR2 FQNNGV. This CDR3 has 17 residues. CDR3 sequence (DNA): TGTGCCAGCAGCTTAGCGGTTGGCGGGGTTCGGACAGATACGCAGTATTTT. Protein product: CASSLAVGGVRTDTQYF.

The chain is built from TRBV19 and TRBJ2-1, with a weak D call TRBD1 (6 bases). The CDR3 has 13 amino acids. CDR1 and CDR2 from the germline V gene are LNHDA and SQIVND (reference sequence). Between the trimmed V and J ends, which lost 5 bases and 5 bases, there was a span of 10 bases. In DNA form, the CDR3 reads TGTGCCAGTAGTGACACAGGGCACAATGAGCAGTTCTTC. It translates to CASSDTGHNEQFF.